This TCR beta chain stems from a study of shared clonotypes between healthy human individuals. To note about this clone: Its antigen is unknown.

CDR1 is SGHRS and CDR2 is YFSETQ in the germline V gene. This CDR3 comprises 16 residues. Trimming took off 4 bases at V and 4 bases at J, with 20 bases between the two ends. The table came from immunoSEQ multiplex PCR; TCRdb's copy has only in-frame clones and leaves some out. There are some 1,100,000 clones in the sample; about 80% occur only once, and approximately 0.5% lies in the top ten. General study results and limits: Sharing across four donors was highest in naive CD4 (around 5%) and lowest in memory CD8 (0.4%).

The clonotype originates from a man younger than 30 in good health. Some clones in this sample may be carry-over from other donors' samples. The sample consisted of memory CD4+ T cells from PBMCs. The subset here: CD45RA-negative fraction. V is TRBV5-1 and J is TRBJ1-2; perhaps TRBD1 as D (5 bases). CDR3 in DNA: TGCGCCAGCAGCGAACCTAGGACACGTGGGGGCTATGGCTACACCTTC. As protein: CASSEPRTRGGYGYTF.